This is a list of T cell receptor beta chains from one sample in a study of vaccination effects on CD4 cells after COVID-19. These receptors have no identified antigens. TCRdb keeps only in-frame clones here, not all; method: immunoSEQ multiplex PCR. The table includes tens of thousands of clones, roughly 73% detected once. The specimen comprised CD4+ T cells from PBMCs cultured with HCoV-OC43 spike peptides, sampled after COVID-19 vaccination. All receptors come from a human donor who received a COVID-19 vaccine. CDR3s include the opening cysteine and the closing phenylalanine or tryptophan. The D gene is left open where the match is weak. Clone size is given for some rows only: seen once, a few or many times, or a class if the clone is expanded.

d_call	clone_size	v_call	j_call	cdr3_nt	cdr3_aa
NA	NA	TRBV10-3	TRBJ1-6	TGTGCCATCAAGGGGAGCTCCTATAATTCACCCCTCCACTTT	CAIKGSSYNSPLHF
TRBD2	NA	TRBV4-1	TRBJ2-2	TGCGCCAGCAGCCCGACTAGCGGGGGGGCGCCCGGGGAGCTGTTTTTT	CASSPTSGGAPGELFF
NA	NA	TRBV7-6	TRBJ1-1	TGTGCCAGCAGCCCCGGGGTCGGCGTCCTGGGTCGAGCTTTCTTT	CASSPGVGVLGRAFF
NA	NA	TRBV2	TRBJ2-5	TGTGCCAGCGTAAGGGGTCGTAATGGTGAGACCCAGTACTTC	CASVRGRNGETQYF
TRBD1	few	TRBV5-6	TRBJ1-2	TGTGCCAGCAGCTTGGTACAGGGACAGGGTTATGGCTACACCTTC	CASSLVQGQGYGYTF
NA	NA	TRBV4-1	TRBJ2-5	TGCGCCAGCCGAAGCAGACAAGAGACCCAGTACTTC	CASRSRQETQYF
TRBD1	NA	TRBV5-6	TRBJ1-5	TGTGCCAGCAGCCTGACAGGGGCGGGGGATAGCAATCAGCCCCAGCATTTT	CASSLTGAGDSNQPQHF
TRBD1	NA	TRBV19	TRBJ1-1	TGTGCCAGTAGAAGGGGGCGGGGCACTGAAGCTTTCTTT	CASRRGRGTEAFF
TRBD2	NA	TRBV29-1	TRBJ2-2	TGCAGCGTAAAGGGACTAGCGGGGGGCACCGGGGAGCTGTTTTTT	CSVKGLAGGTGELFF
NA	NA	TRBV3-1/TRBV3-2	TRBJ1-2	TGTGCCAGCAGTCCAAGCTCCGACAGCACCTATGGCTACACCTTC	CASSPSSDSTYGYTF
NA	few	TRBV3-1/TRBV3-2	TRBJ1-6	TGTGCCAGCAGCCAAGTGTTCCCGACAGGATATAATTCACCCCTCCACTTT	CASSQVFPTGYNSPLHF
NA	once	TRBV3-1/TRBV3-2	TRBJ1-1	TGTGCCAGCAGCCCCCGGGTCCTCACTGAAGCTTTCTTT	CASSPRVLTEAFF
NA	few	TRBV6-5	TRBJ1-2	TGTGCCAGCAGTCCAGACAGGAACCTCTATGGCTACACCTTC	CASSPDRNLYGYTF
TRBD1	NA	TRBV7-7	TRBJ2-5	TGTGCCAGCAGCTTATGGGTAAGGGGACAGGCGTTCTGGGAGACCCAGTACTTC	CASSLWVRGQAFWETQYF
TRBD2	NA	TRBV5-1	TRBJ2-3	TGCGCCAGCAGTCGTACTAGCGGGGGCTTCTCCACAGATACGCAGTATTTT	CASSRTSGGFSTDTQYF
TRBD1	NA	TRBV4-1	TRBJ1-2	TGCGCCAGCAGCCAAGAGCCGACAGGGGGCGGCGGCTACACCTTC	CASSQEPTGGGGYTF
NA	NA	TRBV7-2	TRBJ1-1	TGTGCCAGCAGTAAAGGCGGCAGTAACGCTGAAGCTTTCTTT	CASSKGGSNAEAFF
NA	NA	TRBV5-1	TRBJ1-5	TGCGCCAGCAGCTCACAACCATCGGAATTAAGCAATCAGCCCCAGCATTTT	CASSSQPSELSNQPQHF
NA	NA	TRBV7-2	TRBJ2-5	TGTGCCAGCAGCTTATTTACGGTAGAGACCCAGTACTTC	CASSLFTVETQYF
TRBD1	NA	TRBV7-2	TRBJ1-6	TGTGCCAGCAGACCCCCAGGGACAGGCTTTAATTCACCCCTCCACTTT	CASRPPGTGFNSPLHF
NA	NA	TRBV12-3/TRBV12-4	TRBJ1-5	TGTGCCAGCAGTCCAGAGAGGGATCAGCCCCAGCATTTT	CASSPERDQPQHF
NA	few	TRBV2	TRBJ2-3	TGTGCCAGCAGTCCCGTGACAGGCGGGGACACGCAGTATTTT	CASSPVTGGDTQYF
TRBD2	NA	TRBV5-1	TRBJ2-3	TGCGCCAGCTTTACTGGGCGGCGGGGGGTCACAGATACGCAGTATTTT	CASFTGRRGVTDTQYF
TRBD2	few	TRBV7-2	TRBJ2-1	TGTGCCAGCAGCTCCAAAGCGGGGAACGACTACAATGAGCAGTTCTTC	CASSSKAGNDYNEQFF
NA	NA	TRBV7-2	TRBJ2-3	TGTGCCAGCCGAGTACCCCCCACAGATACGCAGTATTTT	CASRVPPTDTQYF
TRBD2	once	TRBV4-1	TRBJ2-1	TGCGCCAGCAGCCAAGCGGGGGGGGGATACAATGAGCAGTTCTTC	CASSQAGGGYNEQFF
NA	NA	TRBV7-8	TRBJ1-1	TGTGCCAGCAGCTCCCGGGGGGGTGGCACTGAAGCTTTCTTT	CASSSRGGGTEAFF